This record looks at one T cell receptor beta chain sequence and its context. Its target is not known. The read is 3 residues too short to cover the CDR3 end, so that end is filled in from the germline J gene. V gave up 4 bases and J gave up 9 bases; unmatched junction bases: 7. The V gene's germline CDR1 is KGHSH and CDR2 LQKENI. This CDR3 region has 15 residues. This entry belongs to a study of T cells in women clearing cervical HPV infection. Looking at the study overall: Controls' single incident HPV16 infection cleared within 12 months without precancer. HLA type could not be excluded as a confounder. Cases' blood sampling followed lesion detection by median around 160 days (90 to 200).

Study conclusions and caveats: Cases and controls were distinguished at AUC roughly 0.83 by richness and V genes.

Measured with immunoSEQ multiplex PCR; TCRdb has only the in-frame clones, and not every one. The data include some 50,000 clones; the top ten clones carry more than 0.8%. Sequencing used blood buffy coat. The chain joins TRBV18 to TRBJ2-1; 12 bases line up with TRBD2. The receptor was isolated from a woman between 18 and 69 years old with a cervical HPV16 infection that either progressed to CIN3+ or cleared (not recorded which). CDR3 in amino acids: CASSQLAGGRGEQFF. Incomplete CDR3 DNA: TGTGCCAGCTCACAACTAGCGGGGGGCCGAGGTGAG. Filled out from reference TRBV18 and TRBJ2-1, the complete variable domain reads NAGVMQNPRHLVRRRGQEARLRCSPMKGHSHVYWYRQLPEEGLKFMVYLQKENIIDESGMPKERFSAEFPKEGPSILRIQQVVRGDSAAYFCASSQLAGGRGEQFFGPGTRLTVL.